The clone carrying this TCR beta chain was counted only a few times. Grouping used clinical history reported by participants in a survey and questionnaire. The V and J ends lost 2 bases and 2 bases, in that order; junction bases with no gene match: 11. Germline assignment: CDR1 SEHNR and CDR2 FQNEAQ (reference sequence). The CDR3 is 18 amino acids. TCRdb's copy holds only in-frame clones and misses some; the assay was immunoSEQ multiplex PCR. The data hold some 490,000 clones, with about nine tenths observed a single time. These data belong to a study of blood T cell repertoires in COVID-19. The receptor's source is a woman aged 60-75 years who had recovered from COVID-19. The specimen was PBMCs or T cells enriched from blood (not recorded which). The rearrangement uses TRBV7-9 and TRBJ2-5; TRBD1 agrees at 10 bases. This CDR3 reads CASSLLSTGGEGQETQYF. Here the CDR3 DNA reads TGTGCCAGCAGCTTACTATCGACAGGGGGCGAGGGACAAGAGACCCAGTACTTC.